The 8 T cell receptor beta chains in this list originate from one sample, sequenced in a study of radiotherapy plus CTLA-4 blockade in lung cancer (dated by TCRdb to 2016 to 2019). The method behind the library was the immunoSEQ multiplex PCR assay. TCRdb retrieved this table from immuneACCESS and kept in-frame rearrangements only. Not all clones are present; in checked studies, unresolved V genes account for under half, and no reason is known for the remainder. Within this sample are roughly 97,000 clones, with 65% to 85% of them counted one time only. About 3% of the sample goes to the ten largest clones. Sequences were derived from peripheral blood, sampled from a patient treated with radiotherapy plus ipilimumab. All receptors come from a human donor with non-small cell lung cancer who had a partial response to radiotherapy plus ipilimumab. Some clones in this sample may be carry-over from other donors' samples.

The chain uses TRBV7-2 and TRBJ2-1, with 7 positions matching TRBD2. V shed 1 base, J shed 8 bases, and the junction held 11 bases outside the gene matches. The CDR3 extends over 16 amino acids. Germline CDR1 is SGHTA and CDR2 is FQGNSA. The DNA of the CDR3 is TGTGCCAGCAGCTTAGGCGGGGGACTACCCTCGTATGAGCAGTTCTTC. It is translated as CASSLGGGLPSYEQFF. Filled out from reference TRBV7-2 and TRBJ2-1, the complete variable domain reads GAGVSQSPSNKVTEKGKDVELRCDPISGHTALYWYRQSLGQGLEFLIYFQGNSAPDKSGLPSDRFSAERTGGSVSTLTIQRTQQEDSAVYLCASSLGGGLPSYEQFFGPGTRLTVL.

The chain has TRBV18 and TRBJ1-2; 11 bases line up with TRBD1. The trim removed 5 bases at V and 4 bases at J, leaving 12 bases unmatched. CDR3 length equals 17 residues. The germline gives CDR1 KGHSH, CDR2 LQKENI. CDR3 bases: TGTGCCAGCTCATCGCGGGACAGGGGGGCTTCCTTCTATGGCTACACCTTC. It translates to CASSSRDRGASFYGYTF.

CDR3 coding DNA: TGTGCCAGCAGCTTGGAAGGGACAGGGGACCACGAGCAGTACTTC. Amino acids: CASSLEGTGDHEQYF. This chain connects TRBV5-4 to TRBJ2-5; 10 bases map to TRBD1. Gene TRBJ2-7 matches the end of the DNA better, so the J call may be wrong. CDR1 and CDR2 from the germline V gene are SGHNT and YYREEE (reference sequence). This CDR3 has 15 amino acids.

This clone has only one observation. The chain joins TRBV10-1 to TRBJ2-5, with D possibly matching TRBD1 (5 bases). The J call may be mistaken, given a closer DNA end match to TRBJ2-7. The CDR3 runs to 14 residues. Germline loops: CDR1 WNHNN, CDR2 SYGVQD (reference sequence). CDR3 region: CASSEGQVPYEQYF. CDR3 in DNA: TGCGCCAGCAGTGAGGGACAAGTTCCTTACGAGCAGTACTTC.

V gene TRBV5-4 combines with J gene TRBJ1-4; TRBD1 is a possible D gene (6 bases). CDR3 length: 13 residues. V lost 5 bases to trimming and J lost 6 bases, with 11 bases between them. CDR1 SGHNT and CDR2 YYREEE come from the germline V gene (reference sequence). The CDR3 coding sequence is TGTGCCAGCAGGAGGACAGAGGATGAAAAACTGTTTTTT. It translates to CASRRTEDEKLFF.

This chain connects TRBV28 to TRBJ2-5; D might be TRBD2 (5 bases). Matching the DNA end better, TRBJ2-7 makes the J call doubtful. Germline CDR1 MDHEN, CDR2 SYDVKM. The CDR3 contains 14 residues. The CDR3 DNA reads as TGTGCCAGCAGTTTACTGTCTAAGCGGTACGAGCAGTACTTC. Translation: CASSLLSKRYEQYF.

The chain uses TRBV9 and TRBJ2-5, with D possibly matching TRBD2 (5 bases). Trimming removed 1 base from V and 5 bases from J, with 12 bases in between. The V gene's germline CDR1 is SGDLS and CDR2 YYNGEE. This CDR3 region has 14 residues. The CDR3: CASSVMPSWETQYF. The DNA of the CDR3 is TGTGCCAGCAGCGTAATGCCTAGCTGGGAGACCCAGTACTTC.

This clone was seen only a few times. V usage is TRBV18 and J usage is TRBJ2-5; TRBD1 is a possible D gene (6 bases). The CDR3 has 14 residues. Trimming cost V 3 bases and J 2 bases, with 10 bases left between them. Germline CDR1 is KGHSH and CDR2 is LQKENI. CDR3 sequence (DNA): TGTGCCAGCTCACCCCAGGGGCTGCAAGAGACCCAGTACTTC. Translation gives CASSPQGLQETQYF.